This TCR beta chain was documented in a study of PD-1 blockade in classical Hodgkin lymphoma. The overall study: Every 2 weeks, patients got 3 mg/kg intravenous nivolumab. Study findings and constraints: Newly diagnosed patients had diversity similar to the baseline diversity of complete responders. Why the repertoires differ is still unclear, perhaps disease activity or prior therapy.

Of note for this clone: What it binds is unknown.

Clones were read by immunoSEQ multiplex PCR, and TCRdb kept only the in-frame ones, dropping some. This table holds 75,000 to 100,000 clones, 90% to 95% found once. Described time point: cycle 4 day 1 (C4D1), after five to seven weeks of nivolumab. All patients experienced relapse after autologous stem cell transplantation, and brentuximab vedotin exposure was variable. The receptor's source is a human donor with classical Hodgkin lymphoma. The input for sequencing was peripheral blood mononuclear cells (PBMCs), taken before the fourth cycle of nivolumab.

The CDR3 region is CASSNPESSYNEQFF. CDR3 sequence (DNA): TGTGCCAGCAGTAACCCGGAGAGCTCCTACAATGAGCAGTTCTTC. V and J are TRBV27 and TRBJ2-1; D is unclear. This CDR3 has 15 amino acids. Germline V CDR1 and CDR2: MNHEY, SMNVEV (reference sequence). Trimming shortened V by 5 bases and J by 0 bases, and 11 bases separated the two germline ends.